This entry lists 27 T cell receptor beta chains sequenced from one sample in a study of cytomegalovirus exposure and HLA in healthy donors. The primer mix had 60 Vbeta and 13 Jbeta primers. TCRdb's table, derived via immunoSEQ multiplex PCR, lists solely in-frame clones and lacks some. This sample has around 270,000 clones, with about four fifths found just once. The specimen sequenced was PBMCs. All receptors derive from a girl aged 2-15 years in good health and CMV-seronegative.

The genes are TRBV5-6 and TRBJ2-3; tentatively, D is TRBD1 (6 bases). The CDR3 totals 13 residues. Trimming removed 3 bases at V and 3 bases at J, with 8 bases between. Germline V CDR1 and CDR2: SGHDT, YYEEEE. The CDR3 here is CASSSTGTDTQYF. The CDR3 DNA reads TGTGCCAGCAGCTCCACAGGGACAGATACGCAGTATTTT.

The chain recombines TRBV28 with TRBJ2-2, with D possibly TRBD2 on 5 matching bases. Germline CDR1 and CDR2: MDHEN and SYDVKM. With 3 bases removed from V and 7 bases from J, the gap between germline ends came to 9 bases. The CDR3 runs to 13 residues. CDR3 DNA sequence: TGTGCCAGCAGTTTGGCGGGCCTCGGGGAGCTGTTTTTT. It codes for CASSLAGLGELFF.

The V and J genes are TRBV28 and TRBJ2-7; D is ambiguous. Trimming shortened V by 3 bases and J by 0 bases, and 9 bases separated the two germline ends. This CDR3 spans 14 amino acids. CDR1 is MDHEN, CDR2 SYDVKM, per germline. For the CDR3, the DNA is TGTGCCAGCAGTTTCTCAGTAAGCTCCTACGAGCAGTACTTC. Its translation: CASSFSVSSYEQYF.

This clone was counted a single time. The V gene is TRBV5-1, the J gene TRBJ2-7; D is uncertain. The germline V gene has CDR1 SGHRS and CDR2 YFSETQ. This CDR3 has 15 residues. V lost 3 bases and J lost 6, with 19 bases in between. The CDR3 reads CASSWALSPPSEQYF. CDR3 DNA: TGCGCCAGCAGCTGGGCCTTGAGCCCGCCCAGCGAGCAGTACTTC.

The sample holds a few counts of this clone. The chain is built from TRBV6-5 and TRBJ1-2; D gene unclear. This CDR3 contains 14 residues. Germline V gene lookup returns CDR1 MNHEY and CDR2 SVGAGI. Trimming stripped 2 bases from V and 2 bases from J, with 9 bases between. The CDR3 spells CASSYGSGNYGYTF. The CDR3 region has the DNA TGTGCCAGCAGTTACGGATCAGGAAACTATGGCTACACCTTC.

This clone appeared a few times. This specimen includes other DNA sequences encoding the same CDR3. The chain uses TRBV5-1 and TRBJ2-1; 9 bases are shared with TRBD1. Germline trimming cut 4 bases from V and 6 bases from J; bases unmatched to any gene: 5. Germline V lookup: CDR1 SGHRS, CDR2 YFSETQ. The CDR3 covers 14 residues. The chain's CDR3 is CASSAGQGSNEQFF. CDR3 DNA sequence: TGCGCCAGCAGCGCAGGACAGGGGAGCAATGAGCAGTTCTTC.

The chain links TRBV4-1 to TRBJ2-7, with 8 bases lining up with TRBD2. J gave up 3 bases and V 0 bases, and 10 bases lay outside the gene matches. The CDR3 is made up of 17 amino acids. The germline CDR1 and CDR2 sequences are MGHRA and YSYEKL. The CDR3 bases are TGCGCCAGCAGCCAAGAGCCGGACGGAGGGACTAGCTACGAGCAGTACTTC. Its protein product is CASSQEPDGGTSYEQYF.

Here the CDR3 DNA reads TGTGCCAGCAGTCACTCACCGGGACAGCCTGCGGGGAATTCACCCCTCCACTTT. It yields the protein CASSHSPGQPAGNSPLHF. The rearrangement links TRBV2 to TRBJ1-6; 7 bases fit TRBD1. Trimming removed 5 bases from V and 7 bases from J; junction bases left unmatched: 17. Germline assignment: CDR1 SNHLY and CDR2 FYNNEI. This CDR3 has 18 residues.

The CDR3, as DNA: TGTGCCAGCAGTTCAGGGGGGATAACTGGAAACACCATATATTTT. It codes for CASSSGGITGNTIYF. This sequence joins TRBV5-4 and TRBJ1-3; 7 positions agree with TRBD1. With V trimmed by 5 bases and J by 2 bases, 7 bases remained unmatched. The CDR3 spans 15 residues. The germline V gene has CDR1 SGHNT and CDR2 YYREEE (reference sequence).

The chain links TRBV7-9 to TRBJ2-3; 12 bases are shared with TRBD2. Looked up from germline, CDR1 is SEHNR and CDR2 is FQNEAQ (reference sequence). Trimming removed 5 bases from V and 2 bases from J; junction bases left unmatched: 5. The CDR3 extends over 16 amino acids. CDR3 residues: CASSHTSGGLTDTQYF. Written as DNA, the CDR3 is TGTGCCAGCAGCCATACTAGCGGGGGGCTCACAGATACGCAGTATTTT.

The chain links TRBV10-3 to TRBJ2-3; no definite D call. In germline, CDR1 is ENHRY, CDR2 SYGVKD. V gave up 3 bases and J gave up 2 bases, with 9 bases separating them. This CDR3 is built from 14 residues. CDR3 nucleotide sequence: TGTGCCATCAGTGATTGGCGGTTCACAGATACGCAGTATTTT. This gives the protein CAISDWRFTDTQYF.

The chain carries TRBV5-1 and TRBJ2-7, with 9 positions matching TRBD2. The CDR3 runs 15 residues. Looked up from germline, CDR1 is SGHRS and CDR2 is YFSETQ. Losses at the gene ends were 1 base for V and 5 bases for J; bases not matched to a gene: 7. The CDR3 DNA sequence: TGCGCCAGCAGCTTGCCGGCGGGGGGGCTTGACGAGCAGTACTTC. It yields the protein CASSLPAGGLDEQYF.

This rearrangement joins TRBV19 to TRBJ1-3; D is perhaps TRBD1 (5 bases). Looked up from germline, CDR1 is LNHDA and CDR2 is SQIVND (reference sequence). V was trimmed by 6 bases and J by 1 base, leaving 10 bases between them. The CDR3 contains 14 residues. The chain's CDR3 is CASSPRVSGNTIYF. CDR3 nucleotides: TGTGCCAGTAGCCCCAGGGTATCTGGAAACACCATATATTTT. The full variable domain, with the rest looked up from reference TRBV19 and TRBJ1-3, is DGGITQSPKYLFRKEGQNVTLSCEQNLNHDAMYWYRQDPGQGLRLIYYSQIVNDFQKGDIAEGYSVSREKKESFPLTVTSAQKNPTAFYLCASSPRVSGNTIYFGEGSWLTVV.

This chain uses TRBV18 with TRBJ1-5, with 7 positions matching TRBD1. This CDR3 has 15 amino acids. Germline V gives CDR1 KGHSH, CDR2 LQKENI. V lost 2 bases to trimming and J lost 6 bases; unmatched junction nucleotides: 7. The CDR3 loop reads CASSPGAEGAQPQHF. The CDR3 DNA reads TGTGCCAGCTCACCAGGGGCTGAGGGGGCTCAGCCCCAGCATTTT.

The V call is TRBV29-1, the J call TRBJ2-5, with D possibly TRBD2 on 6 matching bases. The length of the CDR3 is 15 residues. Per germline, CDR1 SQVTM and CDR2 ANQGSEA. The V end was cut by 8 bases, the J end by 4 bases, with 23 bases between. The DNA of the CDR3 is TGCAGCTTCACGGGGGAGAGTTGGGGCATAGAGACCCAGTACTTC. Translated, it gives CSFTGESWGIETQYF. The whole variable domain, remainder taken from reference TRBV29-1 and TRBJ2-5, is SAVISQKPSRDICQRGTSLTIQCQVDSQVTMMFWYRQQPGQSLTLIATANQGSEATYESGFVIDKFPISRPNLTFSTLTVSNMSPEDSSIYLCSFTGESWGIETQYFGPGTRLLVL.

This chain connects TRBV6-4 to TRBJ2-1; TRBD1 is a possible D gene (5 bases). Trimming took 0 bases from V and 11 from J, leaving 11 bases between them. Per the germline V gene, CDR1 is MRHNA and CDR2 is SNTAGT. The CDR3 runs to 13 residues. Here the CDR3 DNA reads TGTGCCAGCAGTGACTCGGGGCGGAGCAAGCAGTTCTTC. It encodes CASSDSGRSKQFF.

The sample holds a few counts of this clone. This chain's CDR3 is CSASGQGIDTF. The CDR3 bases are TGCAGTGCTAGCGGACAGGGGATAGACACCTTC. The rearrangement joins TRBV20-1 to TRBJ1-2; 9 bases match TRBD1. The CDR3 sequence is 11 residues long. From germline, CDR1 is DFQATT and CDR2 SNEGSKA (reference sequence). V trimming: 3 bases; J trimming: 12 bases; junction bases outside the gene matches: 5.

The J gene is TRBJ1-4, the V gene TRBV6-1, with no clear D. V was clipped by 2 bases and J by 5 bases, with 12 bases between them. Per germline, CDR1 MNHNS and CDR2 SASEGT. CDR3 length: 15 residues. The CDR3 loop reads CASSELPELNEKLFF. The CDR3, as DNA: TGTGCCAGCAGTGAATTGCCAGAACTAAATGAAAAACTGTTTTTT.

The chain recombines TRBV4-1 with TRBJ1-1; D not resolved. The CDR3 has 17 amino acids. From germline, CDR1 is MGHRA and CDR2 YSYEKL. Trimming took off 3 bases at V and 3 bases at J, with 20 bases between the two ends. The CDR3 DNA reads as TGCGCCAGCAGCCACGAATTCTTCGGGTTACCGGACACTGAAGCTTTCTTT. It translates to CASSHEFFGLPDTEAFF.

This chain uses TRBV10-3 with TRBJ1-2; D is possibly TRBD1 (5 bases). CDR1 is ENHRY, CDR2 SYGVKD, per germline. CDR3 length: 15 residues. V was shortened by 0 bases and J by 0 bases, with 8 bases between the two germline ends. CDR3 DNA sequence: TGTGCCATCAGTGAGTCCAGGGCCGCTAACTATGGCTACACCTTC. Amino acid sequence: CAISESRAANYGYTF.

CDR3 nucleotide sequence: TGCAGCGTCCGACCCCAGGGCCCCGGCGAGCAGTACTTC. The encoded protein is CSVRPQGPGEQYF. The chain joins TRBV29-1 to TRBJ2-7, with D possibly matching TRBD1 (5 bases). The germline CDR1 and CDR2 sequences are SQVTM and ANQGSEA. CDR3 length: 13 residues. V lost 6 bases and J 6 bases, leaving 18 bases between the germline ends.

V usage is TRBV5-4 and J usage is TRBJ1-1, with D uncertain. Trimming cost V 1 base and J 0 bases, with 7 bases left between them. Germline V gene sequence: CDR1 SGHNT, CDR2 YYREEE (reference sequence). The CDR3 consists of 14 residues. The CDR3: CASSLNNMNTEAFF. CDR3 coding DNA: TGTGCCAGCAGCTTGAACAACATGAACACTGAAGCTTTCTTT. The full variable domain, its missing parts supplied by reference TRBV5-4 and TRBJ1-1, is ETGVTQSPTHLIKTRGQQVTLRCSSQSGHNTVSWYQQALGQGPQFIFQYYREEENGRGNFPPRFSGLQFPNYSSELNVNALELDDSALYLCASSLNNMNTEAFFGQGTRLTVV.

The chain employs TRBV6-5 and TRBJ2-1, with TRBD2 matching 8 bases. This CDR3 spans 14 amino acids. Germline CDR1 MNHEY, CDR2 SVGAGI. V gave up 6 bases and J gave up 5 bases; unmatched junction bases: 6. CDR3 sequence (DNA): TGTGCCAGCAGCCTCGATAGCGGGGACAATGAGCAGTTCTTC. This translates into CASSLDSGDNEQFF.

This clone was observed once. The chain links TRBV9 to TRBJ2-2; tentative D call: TRBD1 (5 bases). CDR1 and CDR2 (germline): SGDLS, YYNGEE. The CDR3 is 16 amino acids. V was trimmed by 0 bases and J by 4 bases, leaving 13 bases between them. The CDR3 nucleotides are TGTGCCAGCAGCGTAGGGGGCCACTACGGCACCGGGGAGCTGTTTTTT. Encoded protein: CASSVGGHYGTGELFF.

This rearrangement joins TRBV27 to TRBJ2-1; D may be TRBD1 (5 bases). Germline CDR1 is MNHEY and CDR2 is SMNVEV (reference sequence). The CDR3 totals 14 residues. Trimming took off 5 bases at V and 2 bases at J, with 10 bases between the two ends. The CDR3 DNA reads as TGTGCCAGCAGTCCGGACACCACCTACAATGAGCAGTTCTTC. Translation: CASSPDTTYNEQFF.

The gene calls are TRBV28 and TRBJ1-2; D perhaps matches TRBD1 (6 bases). The CDR3 is made up of 16 amino acids. Germline CDR1 MDHEN, CDR2 SYDVKM. V lost 3 bases to trimming and J lost 0 bases, with 14 bases between them. CDR3 loop: CASSFYLQGTNYGYTF. The CDR3 bases are TGTGCCAGCAGTTTTTACCTACAGGGAACTAACTATGGCTACACCTTC.

The chain carries TRBV7-9 and TRBJ1-2; D not certain. This CDR3 comprises 13 residues. The germline V and J ends were trimmed by 4 bases and 8 bases, with 14 bases remaining between them. Germline values: CDR1 SEHNR, CDR2 FQNEAQ (reference sequence). The CDR3 region has the DNA TGTGCCAGCAGCTCCCCTGAGGGCGGCGGCTACACCTTC. It yields the protein CASSSPEGGGYTF.